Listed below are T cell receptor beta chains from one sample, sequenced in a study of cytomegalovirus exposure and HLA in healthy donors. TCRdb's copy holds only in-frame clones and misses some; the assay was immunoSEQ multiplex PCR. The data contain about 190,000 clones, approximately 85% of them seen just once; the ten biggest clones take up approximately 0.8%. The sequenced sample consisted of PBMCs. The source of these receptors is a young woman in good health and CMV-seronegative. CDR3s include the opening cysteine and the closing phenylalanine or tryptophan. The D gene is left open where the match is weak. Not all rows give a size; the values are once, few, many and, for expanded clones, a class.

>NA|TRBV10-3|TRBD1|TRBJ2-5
CAISDEVTGGAETQYF
TGTGCCATCAGTGACGAGGTGACAGGGGGCGCCGAGACCCAGTACTTC
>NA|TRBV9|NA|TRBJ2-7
CASSPDAGHRISYEQYF
TGTGCCAGCAGCCCAGATGCAGGGCATCGAATCTCCTACGAGCAGTACTTC
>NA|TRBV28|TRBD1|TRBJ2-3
CASSSQTGGGTDTQYF
TGTGCCAGCAGTTCTCAGACAGGGGGCGGGACAGATACGCAGTATTTT
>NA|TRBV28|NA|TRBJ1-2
CASRQDGYTF
TGTGCCAGCAGACAGGATGGCTACACCTTC
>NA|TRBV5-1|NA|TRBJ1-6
CASSLDGYNSPLHF
TGCGCCAGCAGCTTAGACGGGTATAATTCACCCCTCCACTTT
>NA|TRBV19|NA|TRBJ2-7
CASSPGVSYEQYF
TGTGCCAGTAGCCCCGGAGTTTCCTACGAGCAGTACTTC
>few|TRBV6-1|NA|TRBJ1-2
CASSRQAGSTF
TGTGCCAGCAGTCGCCAGGCGGGATCGACCTTC
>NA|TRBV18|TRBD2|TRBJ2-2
CASSPETSGAPRGELFF
TGTGCCAGCTCACCCGAGACTAGCGGGGCCCCTCGCGGGGAGCTGTTTTTT
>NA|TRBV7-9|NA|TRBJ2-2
CASSLNKQGGTGELFF
TGTGCCAGCAGCTTAAATAAGCAGGGAGGCACCGGGGAGCTGTTTTTT
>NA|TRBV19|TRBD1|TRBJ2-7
CASRAGQAAPGEQYF
TGTGCCAGTAGGGCTGGACAGGCGGCGCCGGGCGAGCAGTACTTC
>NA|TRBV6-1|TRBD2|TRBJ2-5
CASSEAGASGTWTQYF
TGTGCCAGCAGTGAAGCGGGGGCTAGCGGGACATGGACCCAGTACTTC
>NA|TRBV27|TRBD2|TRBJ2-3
CASTAVAGSSTDTQYF
TGTGCCAGCACCGCAGTAGCGGGGAGTAGCACAGATACGCAGTATTTT
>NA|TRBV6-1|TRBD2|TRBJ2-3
CASGSGLAGDTQYF
TGTGCCAGCGGGAGTGGTCTAGCGGGGGATACGCAGTATTTT
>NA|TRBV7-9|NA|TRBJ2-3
CASSFPYGYKDTSTDTQYF
TGTGCCAGCAGCTTCCCCTATGGGTACAAGGACACTAGCACAGATACGCAGTATTTT
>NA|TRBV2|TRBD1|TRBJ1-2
CASSRADRAGEGYTF
TGTGCCAGCAGTCGCGCTGACAGGGCTGGGGAAGGCTACACCTTC
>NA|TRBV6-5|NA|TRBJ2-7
CASSYSKLHEQYF
TGTGCCAGCAGTTACTCGAAGCTTCACGAGCAGTACTTC
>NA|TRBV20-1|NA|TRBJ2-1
CSAGLVNEQFF
TGCAGTGCCGGACTTGTTAATGAGCAGTTCTTC
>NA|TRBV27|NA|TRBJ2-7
CASSLPIYLLYEQYF
TGTGCCAGCAGTTTACCCATCTACCTTCTCTACGAGCAGTACTTC
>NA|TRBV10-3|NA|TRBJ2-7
CAIGRDSTYEQYF
TGTGCCATCGGCCGGGATTCAACCTACGAGCAGTACTTC
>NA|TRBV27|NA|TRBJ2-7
CASSSQRDRHYEQYF
TGTGCCAGCAGCTCCCAGCGGGACAGGCACTACGAGCAGTACTTC
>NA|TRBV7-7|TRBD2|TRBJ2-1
CASSLEGAGGSYNEQFF
TGTGCCAGCAGCTTAGAAGGCGCGGGAGGGTCCTACAATGAGCAGTTCTTC
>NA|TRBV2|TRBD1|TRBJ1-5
CASRASTGVNQPQHF
TGTGCCAGCAGAGCCTCTACAGGGGTCAATCAGCCCCAGCATTTT
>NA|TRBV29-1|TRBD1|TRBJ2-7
CSVRTGVYEQYF
TGCAGCGTGCGGACAGGCGTCTACGAGCAGTACTTC
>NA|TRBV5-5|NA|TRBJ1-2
CASSPDLYGYTF
TGTGCCAGCAGCCCAGATCTCTATGGCTACACCTTC
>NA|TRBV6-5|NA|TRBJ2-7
CASSYRVPYEQYF
TGTGCCAGCAGTTATCGGGTGCCCTACGAGCAGTACTTC
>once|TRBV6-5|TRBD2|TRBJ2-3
CASGYSLAASGYTQYF
TGTGCCAGCGGATACTCCCTGGCGGCTAGCGGTTATACGCAGTATTTT
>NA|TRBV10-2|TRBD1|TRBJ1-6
CASSSGTGGSSYNSPLHF
TGCGCCAGCAGTTCCGGGACAGGGGGTAGCTCCTATAATTCACCCCTCCACTTT
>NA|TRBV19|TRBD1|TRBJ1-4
CASSLTGRGEKLFF
TGTGCCAGTAGCCTGACAGGGCGGGGTGAAAAACTGTTTTTT
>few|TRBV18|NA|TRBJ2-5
CASSPPASGSQETQYF
TGTGCCAGCTCACCACCGGCCAGCGGGTCCCAAGAGACCCAGTACTTC
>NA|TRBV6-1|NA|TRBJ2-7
CASSGLGVAYEQYF
TGTGCCAGCAGTGGTCTTGGTGTAGCGTACGAGCAGTACTTC
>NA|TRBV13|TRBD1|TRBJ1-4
CASSSETGVGGKLFF
TGTGCCAGCAGCTCGGAAACAGGGGTGGGCGGAAAACTGTTTTTT